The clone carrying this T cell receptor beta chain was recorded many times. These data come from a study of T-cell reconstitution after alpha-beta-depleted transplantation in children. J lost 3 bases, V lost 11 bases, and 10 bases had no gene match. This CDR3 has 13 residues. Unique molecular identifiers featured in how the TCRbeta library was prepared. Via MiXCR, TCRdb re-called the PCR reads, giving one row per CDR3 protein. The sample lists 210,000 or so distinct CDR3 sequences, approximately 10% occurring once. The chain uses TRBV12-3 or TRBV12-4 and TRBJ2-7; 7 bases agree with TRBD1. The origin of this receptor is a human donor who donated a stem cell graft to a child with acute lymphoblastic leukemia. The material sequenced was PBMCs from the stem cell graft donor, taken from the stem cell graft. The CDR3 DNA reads TGTGCCTGCTTGAGACAGGGTAACTACGAGCAGTACTTC. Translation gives CACLRQGNYEQYF.